Below are 24 T cell receptor beta chains sequenced from a single sample in a study of T cells in Graves' hyperthyroidism and ophthalmopathy. Researchers took RNA transcripts and amplified the TCR beta CDR3 regions from them. The study used the HTBI primer set for a first-round RT-PCR of the TCR CDR3. TCRdb fed the multiplex PCR reads into MiXCR, producing one record per CDR3 protein. The sample yields roughly 500,000 distinct CDR3 sequences, 35% to 50% seen once. Sequenced: peripheral blood or thyroid tissue (not recorded which). The receptors were gathered from an adult woman with Graves' disease, either hyperthyroidism or ophthalmopathy (not recorded which).

This clonotype was counted many times. The chain's CDR3 is CASSLEGQSPNEKLFF. The CDR3 region has the DNA TGTGCCAGCAGCTTAGAGGGGCAGAGTCCTAATGAAAAACTGTTTTTT. The V call is TRBV7-6, the J call TRBJ1-4; a weak D match, TRBD1 (5 bases). The CDR3 covers 16 residues. Trimming cost V 1 base and J 3 bases, with 12 bases left between them. CDR1 and CDR2 from the germline V gene are SGHVS and FNYEAQ.

This clonotype was seen many times. This chain links TRBV25-1 with TRBJ1-2; 7 nucleotides match TRBD1. The CDR3 sequence is 14 residues long. CDR1 and CDR2 (germline): MGHDK, SYGVNS. V was pared by 4 bases and J by 4 bases, with 6 bases of the junction left unmatched. The CDR3 DNA reads as TGTGCCAGCAGTGGACAGGGAAGGAGCTATGGCTACACCTTC. Amino acid sequence: CASSGQGRSYGYTF.

The rearrangement uses TRBV7-2 and TRBJ1-5; a weak D match, TRBD1 (6 bases). Looked up from germline, CDR1 is SGHTA and CDR2 is FQGNSA. Trimming shortened V by 5 bases and J by 7 bases, and 15 bases separated the two germline ends. The CDR3 has 14 amino acids. The CDR3 sequence: CASSPIQGLQPQHF. The CDR3, as DNA: TGTGCCAGCAGCCCGATACAGGGTCTGCAGCCCCAGCATTTT.

This clonotype showed up just once. The rearrangement uses TRBV10-3 and TRBJ2-6, with 7 positions matching TRBD1. CDR1 is ENHRY, CDR2 SYGVKD, per germline. Germline trimming cut 9 bases from V and 0 bases from J; bases unmatched to any gene: 11. This CDR3 has 17 amino acids. CDR3 protein: CAILTTGSPSGANVLTF. The DNA of the CDR3 is TGTGCCATACTAACGACAGGGTCGCCCTCTGGGGCCAACGTCCTGACTTTC.

Written as DNA, the CDR3 is TGTGCCAGCAGAGAATCATCTTTAACGGAAGCTTTCTTT. Amino acids: CASRESSLTEAFF. This sequence joins TRBV2 and TRBJ1-1; no firm D call. Germline assignment: CDR1 SNHLY and CDR2 FYNNEI. CDR3 size: 13 residues. The ends were cut back, 6 bases at V and 8 bases at J, with 16 bases in the middle.

Worth noting for this clonotype: No conserved phenylalanine or tryptophan is present at the end of the CDR3, so a read error is the likely explanation. The limits of the CDR3 on the DNA are not certain, so only TCRdb's listed CDR3 is given. The chain carries TRBV7-3 and TRBJ2-1. Counting both end residues, the CDR3 totals 8 amino acids. In germline, CDR1 is SGHTA, CDR2 FQGTGA. CDR3 in amino acids: CASSKESS.

This chain's CDR3 is CASSLAREYGYTF. The DNA of the CDR3 is TGTGCCAGCAGTTTAGCCAGGGAATATGGCTACACCTTC. V usage is TRBV27 and J usage is TRBJ1-2, with D possibly matching TRBD1 (5 bases). Trimming pared 2 bases from V and 5 bases from J, leaving 9 bases between. CDR1 and CDR2 (germline): MNHEY, SMNVEV (reference sequence). The CDR3 loop spans 13 amino acids.

This clonotype was counted many times. The V call is TRBV29-1, the J call TRBJ1-1, with D tentatively TRBD1 (5 bases). V was pared by 7 bases and J by 13 bases, with 16 bases between. The germline V gene encodes CDR1 SQVTM and CDR2 ANQGSEA. This CDR3 contains 10 residues. The CDR3 region is CSGGTRDVFF. For the CDR3, the DNA is TGCAGCGGGGGGACCCGGGATGTTTTCTTT.

This clonotype was picked up many times. The V call is TRBV7-2, the J call TRBJ1-1; 8 bases map to TRBD1. This CDR3 is 14 amino acids long. V lost 5 bases and J lost 1; bases outside the gene matches: 3. Germline CDR1 and CDR2: SGHTA and FQGNSA. Written as DNA, the CDR3 is TGTGCCAGCAGCCGGGACAGGTGGAACACTGAAGCTTTCTTT. This encodes CASSRDRWNTEAFF.

Points on this clonotype: A much larger clone differs by one base, so this may be a read error. This chain connects TRBV6-2 or TRBV6-3 to TRBJ1-5; no definite D call. CDR3 length: 17 amino acids. CDR1 MNHEY and CDR2 SVGEGT come from the germline V gene. This CDR3 is CASSYSNPRASSQPQHF. The CDR3, as DNA: TGTGCCAGCAGTTACTCGAACCCCCGCGCGAGCAGTCAGCCCCAGCATTTT.

The table lists this clonotype with a count of one. The rearrangement links TRBV11-2 to TRBJ2-7; the match to TRBD1 covers 8 bases. Germline values: CDR1 SGHAT, CDR2 FQNNGV. CDR3 length: 14 residues. The J segment lost 1 base and the V segment lost 5 bases, leaving 4 bases of the junction unmatched. The CDR3 loop is CASSLWTGSYEQYF. CDR3 nucleotide sequence: TGTGCCAGCAGCCTTTGGACAGGGTCCTACGAGCAGTACTTC.

V gene TRBV10-3 combines with J gene TRBJ1-4; possible D gene TRBD1, 6 bases. CDR1 is ENHRY and CDR2 is SYGVKD in the germline V gene. The CDR3 has 14 amino acids. The germline V and J ends were trimmed by 10 bases and 0 bases, with 12 bases remaining between them. This CDR3 reads CATGTGTTNEKLFF. DNA of the CDR3: TGTGCCACCGGCACAGGGACAACTAATGAAAAACTGTTTTTT.

This clonotype has at least ten counts. The chain has TRBV20-1 and TRBJ1-1, with a possible D match to TRBD1 (5 bases). V was clipped by 6 bases and J by 0 bases, with 11 bases between them. Germline V lookup: CDR1 DFQATT, CDR2 SNEGSKA (reference sequence). This CDR3 is 13 amino acids long. In DNA, the CDR3 is TGCAGTGCGACGACAGCAATGAACACTGAAGCTTTCTTT. Translated: CSATTAMNTEAFF.

A note on this clonotype: Because it lacks the conserved phenylalanine or tryptophan at the end, this CDR3 is likely a read error. No DNA is shown, since the ends of the CDR3 on it are uncertain; the CDR3 is the one TCRdb lists. The V and J genes are TRBV28 and TRBJ1-4; the table's D call TRBD1 went unverified against the DNA. Inclusive of both ends, the CDR3 amounts to 8 amino acids. Germline V CDR1 and CDR2: MDHEN, SYDVKM. The CDR3 reads CASSPRGR.

As regards this clonotype: At one boundary the junction diverges from the germline segment, which might be a read error. V is TRBV11-2 and J is TRBJ2-6; 9 nucleotides match TRBD2. The CDR3 extends over 20 amino acids. Germline V gene lookup returns CDR1 SGHAT and CDR2 FQNNGV. CDR3 sequence reads: CASSQRFSGRGYSGANVLTF. CDR3 coding DNA: TGCGCCAGCAGCCAGAGGTTTAGCGGGAGAGGTTACTCTGGGGCCAACGTCCTGACTTTC.

This chain links TRBV20-1 with TRBJ1-2; possibly TRBD1 for D (6 bases). Per the germline V gene, CDR1 is DFQATT and CDR2 is SNEGSKA (reference sequence). Trimming left V 3 bases short and J 8 bases short, with 16 bases between. The length of the CDR3 is 13 residues. The CDR3 DNA is TGCAGTGCTAGTAAGCGGTTGGGGGCCGGCTACACCTTC. Translated: CSASKRLGAGYTF.

The CDR3 reads CSIPTTANYGYTF. DNA for the CDR3: TGCAGCATCCCTACGACAGCCAACTATGGCTACACCTTC. The chain combines TRBV29-1 with TRBJ1-2; D might be TRBD1 (5 bases). Germline CDR1 and CDR2: SQVTM and ANQGSEA. V was cut by 8 bases and J by 2 bases, with 15 bases left in between. This CDR3 region has 13 residues.

The J gene is TRBJ2-7, the V gene TRBV2, with a tentative D call TRBD1 (6 bases). This CDR3 has 15 amino acids. Between the trimmed V and J ends, which lost 2 bases and 2 bases, there was a span of 13 bases. Looked up from germline, CDR1 is SNHLY and CDR2 is FYNNEI. The CDR3 region is CASSETWGPAYEQYF. As DNA, the CDR3 is TGTGCCAGCAGTGAAACCTGGGGGCCCGCCTACGAGCAGTACTTC.

This sequence joins TRBV5-1 and TRBJ2-5; 11 positions match TRBD2. CDR1 is SGHRS and CDR2 is YFSETQ in the germline V gene. J gave up 5 bases and V 0 bases, and 9 bases lay outside the gene matches. The CDR3 has 17 amino acids. The CDR3: CASSLELAGGGRETQYF. For the CDR3, the DNA is TGCGCCAGCAGCTTGGAGCTAGCGGGAGGTGGGCGGGAGACCCAGTACTTC.

The chain joins TRBV12-3 or TRBV12-4 to TRBJ2-2; no firm D call. V was pared by 4 bases and J by 1 base, with 7 bases between. This CDR3 has 14 amino acids. The CDR3 loop reads CASSSYQNTGELFF. The DNA of the CDR3 is TGTGCCAGCAGTTCCTACCAGAACACCGGGGAGCTGTTTTTT.

This clonotype showed up many times. The genes are TRBV7-8 and TRBJ1-1; tentatively, D is TRBD1 (5 bases). V lost 0 bases to trimming and J lost 4 bases, with 12 bases between them. Germline V gene data show CDR1 as SGHVS and CDR2 as FQNEAQ. The CDR3 runs to 15 residues. The CDR3 reads CASSLAVQGGTEAFF. DNA of the CDR3: TGTGCCAGCAGCTTAGCTGTCCAGGGAGGCACTGAAGCTTTCTTT.

The chain has TRBV15 and TRBJ1-6; D perhaps matches TRBD1 (6 bases). In germline, CDR1 is LNHNV, CDR2 YYDKDF (reference sequence). With 0 bases removed from V and 9 bases from J, the gap between germline ends came to 12 bases. The CDR3 length is 15 residues. The CDR3 DNA is TGTGCCACCAGCAGAGATCTCGAGGGGGGTTCACCCCTCCACTTT. It codes for CATSRDLEGGSPLHF. Combining the CDR3 with reference TRBV15 and TRBJ1-6 gives the whole variable domain DAMVIQNPRYQVTQFGKPVTLSCSQTLNHNVMYWYQQKSSQAPKLLFHYYDKDFNNEADTPDNFQSRRPNTSFCFLDIRSPGLGDTAMYLCATSRDLEGGSPLHFGNGTRLTVT.

This clonotype was seen repeatedly, ten times or more. CDR3 protein: CASRPGGRGYGYTF. The CDR3 nucleotides read TGTGCCAGCAGGCCGGGGGGGCGAGGGTATGGCTACACCTTC. The V and J genes are TRBV7-9 and TRBJ1-2; a possible D gene is TRBD1 (6 bases). The CDR3 extends over 14 amino acids. The germline V and J ends were trimmed by 6 bases and 5 bases, with 16 bases remaining between them. Germline V gene sequence: CDR1 SEHNR, CDR2 FQNEAQ (reference sequence).

On this clonotype itself: Here the CDR3 omits its conserved ending phenylalanine or tryptophan, so a read error is the likely source. The DNA is omitted, as the CDR3 cannot be located on it reliably, and the CDR3 follows TCRdb's listing. The chain has TRBV7-6 and TRBJ2-5; TRBD1, the D gene given by the table, was not confirmed from the DNA. The germline CDR1 and CDR2 sequences are SGHVS and FNYEAQ. The CDR3 has 11 amino acids, counting both end residues. The CDR3 is CASSRTGQGST.